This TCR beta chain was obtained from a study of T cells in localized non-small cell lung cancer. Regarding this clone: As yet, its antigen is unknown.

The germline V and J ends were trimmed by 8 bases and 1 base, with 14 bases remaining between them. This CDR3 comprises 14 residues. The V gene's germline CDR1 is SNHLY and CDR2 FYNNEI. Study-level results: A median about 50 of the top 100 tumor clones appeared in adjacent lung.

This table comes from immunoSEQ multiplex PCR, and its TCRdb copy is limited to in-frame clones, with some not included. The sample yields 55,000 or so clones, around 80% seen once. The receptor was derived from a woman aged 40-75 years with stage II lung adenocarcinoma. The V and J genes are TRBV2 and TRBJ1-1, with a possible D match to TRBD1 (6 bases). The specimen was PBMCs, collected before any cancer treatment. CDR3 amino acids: CASGWGAPNTEAFF. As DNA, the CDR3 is TGTGCCAGCGGGTGGGGGGCGCCGAACACTGAAGCTTTCTTT.